A single T cell receptor beta chain is shown here with its context. What it binds is unknown. The sample comes from a study of tumor-infiltrating lymphocytes in localized non-small cell lung cancer. The overall study: Patients included smokers and never-smokers with various histologies, some sampled after neoadjuvant chemotherapy.

Overall study results and limits: Technical variation could not be separated from intratumor heterogeneity here. No T-cell fraction difference was seen between IM1 and IM2 tumors. Only some patients had TCR sequencing, depending on available tissue.

Libraries were prepared by immunoSEQ multiplex PCR; TCRdb keeps only in-frame clonotypes and omits some of them. The sample lists about 23,000 clones; approximately 73% were seen once. Sequenced: lung tumor tissue. This clonotype originated in a human donor with non-small cell lung cancer.

The CDR3 DNA follows: TGTGCCAGCAGCTTAGCGGTCGGGACAGGGAACACCGGGGAGCTGTTTTTT. Its protein is CASSLAVGTGNTGELFF. J is TRBJ2-2 and V is TRBV7-2; 8 positions match TRBD1. Germline CDR1 SGHTA, CDR2 FQGNSA. V was pared by 0 bases and J by 1 base, with 4 bases of the junction left unmatched. The CDR3 is 17 residues long.